Listed below are T cell receptor beta chains from one sample, sequenced in a study of tumor-infiltrating lymphocytes in primary liver carcinoma. Each CDR3 protein is one row after TCRdb ran MiXCR on the multiplex PCR reads. The sample lists more than 75,000 distinct CDR3 sequences, about three quarters seen once, with around 19% in the top ten. The sequenced sample consisted of liver tumor tissue from sampling region 1. These receptors were obtained from a man aged 35 to 55 with primary liver carcinoma and hepatitis B virus infection. Each CDR3 is given with its conserved first and last residue. D genes are given only for firm matches. For some rows the clone size is stated as once, few or many, or as a class when expanded; others skip it.

len | j_gene | v_gene | abundance | d_gene | CDR3aa | CDR3nt
14 | TRBJ2-5 | TRBV11-2 | few | TRBD2 | CASNPTGGRETQYF | TGCGCCAGCAACCCTACGGGGGGGAGGGAGACCCAGTACTTC
19 | TRBJ2-2 | TRBV11-2 | - | - | CASSLDRGGVRPNTGELLF | TGTGCAAGCAGCTTAGATCGAGGAGGAGTGCGCCCGAACACCGGGGAGCTGCTTTTT
14 | TRBJ2-1 | TRBV12-3/TRBV12-4 | once | - | CASITGQGGNEQFF | TGTGCCAGTATTACAGGTCAGGGAGGCAATGAGCAGTTCTTC
11 | TRBJ2-5 | TRBV29-1 | - | TRBD2 | CIARGGETQYF | TGCATCGCTCGGGGAGGGGAGACCCAGTACTTC
17 | TRBJ2-1 | TRBV18 | few | TRBD2 | CASSLIGSGLAGVEQFF | TGTGCCAGCTCACTCATAGGTAGTGGGTTAGCGGGAGTCGAGCAGTTCTTC
14 | TRBJ2-7 | TRBV6-1 | many | TRBD2 | CASTPSGSEGEQYF | TGTGCCAGCACCCCTAGCGGGAGTGAAGGCGAGCAGTACTTC
14 | TRBJ2-7 | TRBV7-8 | - | - | CDSSLEIDSYEQYF | TGTGACAGCAGCTTAGAGATAGACTCCTACGAGCAGTACTTC
16 | TRBJ2-2 | TRBV5-4 | - | TRBD2 | CASSLSSGLDSGELYF | TGTGCCAGCAGCTTATCAAGCGGTCTAGACAGCGGGGAGCTGTATTTT
12 | TRBJ2-1 | TRBV29-1 | - | TRBD2 | CSVVLAAVLLFF | TGCAGCGTTGTTCTAGCGGCTGTGCTGCTGTTCTTC
16 | TRBJ1-2 | TRBV29-1 | once | - | CSVEAQRHWEGDGYTF | TGCAGCGTTGAAGCCCAGCGACACTGGGAAGGGGATGGCTACACCTTC
17 | TRBJ2-1 | TRBV11-1 | - | TRBD2 | CANSLGLAGEVDYEQFF | TGTGCAAACAGCCTGGGACTAGCGGGAGAAGTTGATTATGAGCAGTTCTTC
18 | TRBJ2-3 | TRBV6-1 | - | - | CASSEAGLTPLESDTQYF | TGTGCCAGCAGTGAAGCCGGACTAACTCCCTTGGAATCAGATACGCAGTATTTT
14 | TRBJ2-7 | TRBV30 | many | - | CAWSVVGSGEEQYF | TGTGCCTGGAGTGTGGTGGGGTCTGGGGAGGAGCAGTACTTC
14 | TRBJ2-1 | TRBV14 | - | - | CTSSQDHYYNEQFF | TGTACCAGCAGCCAAGACCACTACTACAATGAGCAGTTTTTC
15 | TRBJ1-5 | TRBV30 | - | - | CAWSVMGRINQHQHF | TGTGCCTGGAGTGTAATGGGACGGATCAATCAGCACCAGCATTTT
16 | TRBJ2-2 | TRBV4-1 | - | - | CASSHVAAGTTGELFF | TGCGCCAGTAGCCATGTCGCGGCAGGGACCACCGGGGAGCTGTTTTTT
18 | TRBJ1-6 | TRBV5-1 | - | - | CASSSYLHRESHNSPLHF | TGCGCCAGCAGCTCCTACCTCCACAGGGAGTCTCATAATTCACCCCTCCACTTT
13 | TRBJ1-1 | TRBV29-1 | - | - | CSVDAATSTEAFF | TGCAGCGTTGACGCAGCCACGAGCACTGAGGCTTTCTTT